The rows below give T cell receptor beta chains drawn from one sample of a study of T cells in Graves' hyperthyroidism and ophthalmopathy. Each CDR3 protein is one row after TCRdb ran MiXCR on the multiplex PCR reads. The data hold 400,000 to 550,000 distinct CDR3 sequences, with over 13% observed a single time. The sample was blood. These receptors originate from a woman aged 18-30 years with Graves' hyperthyroidism. Both conserved end residues are part of each CDR3. A D gene is named only where the DNA matches it firmly. Not every row has a clone size; where given, it reads once, few, many or a size class.

clone_size: once; j_call: TRBJ1-1; d_call: -; v_call: TRBV24-1; cdr3_nt: TGTGCCACCAGCGGGAGCAACACTGAAGCTTTCTTT; cdr3_aa: CATSGSNTEAFF
clone_size: -; j_call: TRBJ1-2; d_call: -; v_call: TRBV20-1; cdr3_nt: TGCAGTGCTTCTGCCGTGGCAGCTGTCTATGGCTACACCTTC; cdr3_aa: CSASAVAAVYGYTF
clone_size: many; j_call: TRBJ2-3; d_call: -; v_call: TRBV27; cdr3_nt: TGTGCCAGCAGTTTCTCTTGGGGGGACATGGTCCCCTACTCTAGCACAGATACGCAGTATTTT; cdr3_aa: CASSFSWGDMVPYSSTDTQYF
clone_size: -; j_call: TRBJ2-7; d_call: -; v_call: TRBV4-2; cdr3_nt: TGTGCCAGCAGCCATACCGGGGCTAGCGCCTACGAGCAGTACTTC; cdr3_aa: CASSHTGASAYEQYF
clone_size: -; j_call: TRBJ2-7; d_call: TRBD1; v_call: TRBV4-1; cdr3_nt: TGCGCCAGCAGCCAAGAACTCAAACGACAGGGCCTCTCCGAGCAGTACTTC; cdr3_aa: CASSQELKRQGLSEQYF
clone_size: -; j_call: TRBJ2-3; d_call: -; v_call: TRBV7-3; cdr3_nt: TGTGCCAGCAGCTTAAACCCCTCTGATACGCAGTATTTT; cdr3_aa: CASSLNPSDTQYF
clone_size: -; j_call: TRBJ1-5; d_call: -; v_call: TRBV5-1; cdr3_nt: TGCGCCAGCAGCTTCCGGGGAGAAGGACAGCCCCAGCATTTT; cdr3_aa: CASSFRGEGQPQHF
clone_size: many; j_call: TRBJ1-1; d_call: -; v_call: TRBV19; cdr3_nt: TGTGCCAGTAGTATAACGCCGACAGAGAACACTGAAGCTTTCTTT; cdr3_aa: CASSITPTENTEAFF
clone_size: few; j_call: TRBJ1-1; d_call: TRBD1; v_call: TRBV19; cdr3_nt: TGTGCCAGTAGTATAGGAAACAGGGGTATCACTGAAGCTTTCTTT; cdr3_aa: CASSIGNRGITEAFF
clone_size: many; j_call: TRBJ2-2; d_call: TRBD1; v_call: TRBV2; cdr3_nt: TGTGCCAGCAGGCCGGGACAGGGGACCGGGGAGCTGTTTTTT; cdr3_aa: CASRPGQGTGELFF
clone_size: many; j_call: TRBJ2-7; d_call: -; v_call: TRBV20-1; cdr3_nt: TGCAGTGCTAGAGTCCCCGGGACACCATTGGGGGAATACGAGCAGTACTTC; cdr3_aa: CSARVPGTPLGEYEQYF
clone_size: -; j_call: TRBJ2-1; d_call: TRBD2; v_call: TRBV5-4; cdr3_nt: TGTGCCAGCAGCTTGGGACTAGCGGGTGATCAGTTCTTC; cdr3_aa: CASSLGLAGDQFF
clone_size: -; j_call: TRBJ2-5; d_call: -; v_call: TRBV6-5; cdr3_nt: TGTGCCAGCAGTTACGGGGGGGCGTGGGAGACCCAGTACTTC; cdr3_aa: CASSYGGAWETQYF
clone_size: many; j_call: TRBJ1-6; d_call: -; v_call: TRBV19; cdr3_nt: TGTGCCAGTAGTATTGTCCTCGGAGGGAATTCACCCCTCCACTTT; cdr3_aa: CASSIVLGGNSPLHF
clone_size: many; j_call: TRBJ2-2; d_call: TRBD2; v_call: TRBV7-3; cdr3_nt: TGTGCCAGCAGGCAAGCGGGAGACACCGGGGAGCTGTTTTTT; cdr3_aa: CASRQAGDTGELFF
clone_size: many; j_call: TRBJ2-1; d_call: -; v_call: TRBV12-3/TRBV12-4; cdr3_nt: TGTGCCAGCCTCGGGGCTAGGTCCTACAATGAGCAGTTCTTC; cdr3_aa: CASLGARSYNEQFF
clone_size: many; j_call: TRBJ2-1; d_call: -; v_call: TRBV20-1; cdr3_nt: TGCAGTGCTAGTTACATCAGGACAGTAGGTCAGTTCTTC; cdr3_aa: CSASYIRTVGQFF
clone_size: many; j_call: TRBJ1-5; d_call: -; v_call: TRBV12-3/TRBV12-4; cdr3_nt: TGTGCCAGCAGTCGCCCGGAGGGTAGCAATCAGCCCCAGCATTTT; cdr3_aa: CASSRPEGSNQPQHF
clone_size: many; j_call: TRBJ2-3; d_call: TRBD2; v_call: TRBV12-3/TRBV12-4; cdr3_nt: TGTGCCAGCACTAGGGCGGGAGCGGGGGGAGATACGCAGTATTTT; cdr3_aa: CASTRAGAGGDTQYF
clone_size: many; j_call: TRBJ1-2; d_call: -; v_call: TRBV12-3/TRBV12-4; cdr3_nt: TGTGCCAGCAGGCGAAGCGGGGCTTTGGATGGCTACACCTTC; cdr3_aa: CASRRSGALDGYTF
clone_size: -; j_call: TRBJ1-3; d_call: TRBD1; v_call: TRBV28; cdr3_nt: TGTGCCAGCAGTTCCCCGGACAGGGTGGCCGGAAACACCATATATTTT; cdr3_aa: CASSSPDRVAGNTIYF
clone_size: -; j_call: TRBJ2-5; d_call: -; v_call: TRBV6-1; cdr3_nt: TGTGCCAGCACCTCGACCCGGGAGACCCAGTACTTC; cdr3_aa: CASTSTRETQYF
clone_size: few; j_call: TRBJ1-2; d_call: -; v_call: TRBV24-1; cdr3_nt: TGTGCCACCAGTGATTCAGCAGGTGCCTACACCTTC; cdr3_aa: CATSDSAGAYTF
clone_size: many; j_call: TRBJ2-2; d_call: -; v_call: TRBV30; cdr3_nt: TGTGCCTGGGGAGGGGCAGGACTGAACACCGGGGAGCTGTTTTTT; cdr3_aa: CAWGGAGLNTGELFF
clone_size: many; j_call: TRBJ1-1; d_call: TRBD1; v_call: TRBV7-2; cdr3_nt: TGTGCCAGCAGTCCGAAACAGGGGGCCACTGAAGCTTTCTTT; cdr3_aa: CASSPKQGATEAFF
clone_size: many; j_call: TRBJ1-3; d_call: -; v_call: TRBV3-1; cdr3_nt: TGTGCCAGCAGCCCCCTAGCGGGGGGCCCGGGGAACACCATATATTTT; cdr3_aa: CASSPLAGGPGNTIYF
clone_size: -; j_call: TRBJ2-7; d_call: -; v_call: TRBV7-6; cdr3_nt: TGTGCCAGCAGCCTCCGAGCTAGCGACGAGCAGTACTTC; cdr3_aa: CASSLRASDEQYF
clone_size: -; j_call: TRBJ2-1; d_call: TRBD2; v_call: TRBV6-1; cdr3_nt: TGTGCCAGCATCGGGACTAGCGGGAGGGATTACAATGAGCAGTCCTTC; cdr3_aa: CASIGTSGRDYNEQSF
clone_size: many; j_call: TRBJ2-5; d_call: TRBD2; v_call: TRBV18; cdr3_nt: TGTGCCAGCTCAGAAGGCGGGAGGGCCGCAGAGACCCAGTACTTC; cdr3_aa: CASSEGGRAAETQYF
clone_size: many; j_call: TRBJ2-2; d_call: -; v_call: TRBV4-1; cdr3_nt: TGCGCCAGCAGCCAAGAGGGCCACCCTGGCGGGGAGCTGTTTTTT; cdr3_aa: CASSQEGHPGGELFF
clone_size: many; j_call: TRBJ2-7; d_call: -; v_call: TRBV11-2; cdr3_nt: TGTGCCAGCAGCTTAGAACCGGGACTCTCCTACGAGCAGTACTTC; cdr3_aa: CASSLEPGLSYEQYF
clone_size: few; j_call: TRBJ2-3; d_call: TRBD2; v_call: TRBV7-3; cdr3_nt: TGTGCCAGCAGCTTCTCCGGGACTAGCGGCACAGATACGCAGTATTTT; cdr3_aa: CASSFSGTSGTDTQYF
clone_size: many; j_call: TRBJ1-3; d_call: -; v_call: TRBV3-1; cdr3_nt: TGTGCCAGCAGCCAAGATTGGGGCGAATCTGGAAACACCATATATTTT; cdr3_aa: CASSQDWGESGNTIYF
clone_size: -; j_call: TRBJ2-3; d_call: -; v_call: TRBV24-1; cdr3_nt: TGTGCCACCCGCGGGATTAGCACAGATACGCAGTATTTT; cdr3_aa: CATRGISTDTQYF
clone_size: -; j_call: TRBJ1-1; d_call: TRBD1; v_call: TRBV5-1; cdr3_nt: TGCGCCAGCAGCTACCGGACAGGGGCAAACACTGAAGCTTTCTTT; cdr3_aa: CASSYRTGANTEAFF
clone_size: -; j_call: TRBJ1-1; d_call: -; v_call: TRBV29-1; cdr3_nt: TGCAGCGCCCTGGGGGCATGGCTAGATACTGAAGCTTTCTTT; cdr3_aa: CSALGAWLDTEAFF
clone_size: once; j_call: TRBJ2-3; d_call: -; v_call: TRBV4-1; cdr3_nt: TGCGCCAGCAGCCAAGAGGACACGCGAAATACGCAGTATTTT; cdr3_aa: CASSQEDTRNTQYF
clone_size: many; j_call: TRBJ2-4; d_call: -; v_call: TRBV27; cdr3_nt: TGTGCCACCCACGACTTAGCCAAAAACATTCAGTACTTC; cdr3_aa: CATHDLAKNIQYF
clone_size: many; j_call: TRBJ2-7; d_call: -; v_call: TRBV20-1; cdr3_nt: TGCAGTGCTAGTCCTGTGCACTACGAGCAGTACTTC; cdr3_aa: CSASPVHYEQYF
clone_size: -; j_call: TRBJ1-2; d_call: TRBD1; v_call: TRBV7-2; cdr3_nt: TGTGCCAGCACTATCCCTGGGGACAGCTATGGCTACACCTTC; cdr3_aa: CASTIPGDSYGYTF
clone_size: many; j_call: TRBJ2-7; d_call: TRBD2; v_call: TRBV27; cdr3_nt: TGTGCCACCCGGGGTAGCGGGACCTACGAGCAGTACTTC; cdr3_aa: CATRGSGTYEQYF
clone_size: many; j_call: TRBJ1-1; d_call: TRBD1; v_call: TRBV30; cdr3_nt: TGTGCCTGGAGACGACAGGGGGTGTGGACTGAAGCTTTCTTT; cdr3_aa: CAWRRQGVWTEAFF
clone_size: many; j_call: TRBJ2-3; d_call: TRBD1; v_call: TRBV5-8; cdr3_nt: TGTGCCAGCAGCTCGGGACAGGGGGTCGCAGATACGCAGTATTTT; cdr3_aa: CASSSGQGVADTQYF
clone_size: many; j_call: TRBJ2-1; d_call: -; v_call: TRBV6-2/TRBV6-3; cdr3_nt: TGTGCCATTACCCGGGACGGCTCCTACAATGAGCAGTTCTTC; cdr3_aa: CAITRDGSYNEQFF
clone_size: many; j_call: TRBJ2-4; d_call: TRBD2; v_call: TRBV7-6; cdr3_nt: TGTGCCAGCAGCCCGAGCGGGGGAATAGCCAAAAACATTCAGTACTTC; cdr3_aa: CASSPSGGIAKNIQYF
clone_size: many; j_call: TRBJ1-2; d_call: -; v_call: TRBV7-3; cdr3_nt: TGTGCCAGCAGCCCCGGGGTGGGGGATGGCTACACCTTC; cdr3_aa: CASSPGVGDGYTF
clone_size: -; j_call: TRBJ2-1; d_call: TRBD2; v_call: TRBV6-1; cdr3_nt: TGTGCCAGCAGCTCAATGGATCGACTAGCGGGAGTCAATGAGCAGTTCTTC; cdr3_aa: CASSSMDRLAGVNEQFF